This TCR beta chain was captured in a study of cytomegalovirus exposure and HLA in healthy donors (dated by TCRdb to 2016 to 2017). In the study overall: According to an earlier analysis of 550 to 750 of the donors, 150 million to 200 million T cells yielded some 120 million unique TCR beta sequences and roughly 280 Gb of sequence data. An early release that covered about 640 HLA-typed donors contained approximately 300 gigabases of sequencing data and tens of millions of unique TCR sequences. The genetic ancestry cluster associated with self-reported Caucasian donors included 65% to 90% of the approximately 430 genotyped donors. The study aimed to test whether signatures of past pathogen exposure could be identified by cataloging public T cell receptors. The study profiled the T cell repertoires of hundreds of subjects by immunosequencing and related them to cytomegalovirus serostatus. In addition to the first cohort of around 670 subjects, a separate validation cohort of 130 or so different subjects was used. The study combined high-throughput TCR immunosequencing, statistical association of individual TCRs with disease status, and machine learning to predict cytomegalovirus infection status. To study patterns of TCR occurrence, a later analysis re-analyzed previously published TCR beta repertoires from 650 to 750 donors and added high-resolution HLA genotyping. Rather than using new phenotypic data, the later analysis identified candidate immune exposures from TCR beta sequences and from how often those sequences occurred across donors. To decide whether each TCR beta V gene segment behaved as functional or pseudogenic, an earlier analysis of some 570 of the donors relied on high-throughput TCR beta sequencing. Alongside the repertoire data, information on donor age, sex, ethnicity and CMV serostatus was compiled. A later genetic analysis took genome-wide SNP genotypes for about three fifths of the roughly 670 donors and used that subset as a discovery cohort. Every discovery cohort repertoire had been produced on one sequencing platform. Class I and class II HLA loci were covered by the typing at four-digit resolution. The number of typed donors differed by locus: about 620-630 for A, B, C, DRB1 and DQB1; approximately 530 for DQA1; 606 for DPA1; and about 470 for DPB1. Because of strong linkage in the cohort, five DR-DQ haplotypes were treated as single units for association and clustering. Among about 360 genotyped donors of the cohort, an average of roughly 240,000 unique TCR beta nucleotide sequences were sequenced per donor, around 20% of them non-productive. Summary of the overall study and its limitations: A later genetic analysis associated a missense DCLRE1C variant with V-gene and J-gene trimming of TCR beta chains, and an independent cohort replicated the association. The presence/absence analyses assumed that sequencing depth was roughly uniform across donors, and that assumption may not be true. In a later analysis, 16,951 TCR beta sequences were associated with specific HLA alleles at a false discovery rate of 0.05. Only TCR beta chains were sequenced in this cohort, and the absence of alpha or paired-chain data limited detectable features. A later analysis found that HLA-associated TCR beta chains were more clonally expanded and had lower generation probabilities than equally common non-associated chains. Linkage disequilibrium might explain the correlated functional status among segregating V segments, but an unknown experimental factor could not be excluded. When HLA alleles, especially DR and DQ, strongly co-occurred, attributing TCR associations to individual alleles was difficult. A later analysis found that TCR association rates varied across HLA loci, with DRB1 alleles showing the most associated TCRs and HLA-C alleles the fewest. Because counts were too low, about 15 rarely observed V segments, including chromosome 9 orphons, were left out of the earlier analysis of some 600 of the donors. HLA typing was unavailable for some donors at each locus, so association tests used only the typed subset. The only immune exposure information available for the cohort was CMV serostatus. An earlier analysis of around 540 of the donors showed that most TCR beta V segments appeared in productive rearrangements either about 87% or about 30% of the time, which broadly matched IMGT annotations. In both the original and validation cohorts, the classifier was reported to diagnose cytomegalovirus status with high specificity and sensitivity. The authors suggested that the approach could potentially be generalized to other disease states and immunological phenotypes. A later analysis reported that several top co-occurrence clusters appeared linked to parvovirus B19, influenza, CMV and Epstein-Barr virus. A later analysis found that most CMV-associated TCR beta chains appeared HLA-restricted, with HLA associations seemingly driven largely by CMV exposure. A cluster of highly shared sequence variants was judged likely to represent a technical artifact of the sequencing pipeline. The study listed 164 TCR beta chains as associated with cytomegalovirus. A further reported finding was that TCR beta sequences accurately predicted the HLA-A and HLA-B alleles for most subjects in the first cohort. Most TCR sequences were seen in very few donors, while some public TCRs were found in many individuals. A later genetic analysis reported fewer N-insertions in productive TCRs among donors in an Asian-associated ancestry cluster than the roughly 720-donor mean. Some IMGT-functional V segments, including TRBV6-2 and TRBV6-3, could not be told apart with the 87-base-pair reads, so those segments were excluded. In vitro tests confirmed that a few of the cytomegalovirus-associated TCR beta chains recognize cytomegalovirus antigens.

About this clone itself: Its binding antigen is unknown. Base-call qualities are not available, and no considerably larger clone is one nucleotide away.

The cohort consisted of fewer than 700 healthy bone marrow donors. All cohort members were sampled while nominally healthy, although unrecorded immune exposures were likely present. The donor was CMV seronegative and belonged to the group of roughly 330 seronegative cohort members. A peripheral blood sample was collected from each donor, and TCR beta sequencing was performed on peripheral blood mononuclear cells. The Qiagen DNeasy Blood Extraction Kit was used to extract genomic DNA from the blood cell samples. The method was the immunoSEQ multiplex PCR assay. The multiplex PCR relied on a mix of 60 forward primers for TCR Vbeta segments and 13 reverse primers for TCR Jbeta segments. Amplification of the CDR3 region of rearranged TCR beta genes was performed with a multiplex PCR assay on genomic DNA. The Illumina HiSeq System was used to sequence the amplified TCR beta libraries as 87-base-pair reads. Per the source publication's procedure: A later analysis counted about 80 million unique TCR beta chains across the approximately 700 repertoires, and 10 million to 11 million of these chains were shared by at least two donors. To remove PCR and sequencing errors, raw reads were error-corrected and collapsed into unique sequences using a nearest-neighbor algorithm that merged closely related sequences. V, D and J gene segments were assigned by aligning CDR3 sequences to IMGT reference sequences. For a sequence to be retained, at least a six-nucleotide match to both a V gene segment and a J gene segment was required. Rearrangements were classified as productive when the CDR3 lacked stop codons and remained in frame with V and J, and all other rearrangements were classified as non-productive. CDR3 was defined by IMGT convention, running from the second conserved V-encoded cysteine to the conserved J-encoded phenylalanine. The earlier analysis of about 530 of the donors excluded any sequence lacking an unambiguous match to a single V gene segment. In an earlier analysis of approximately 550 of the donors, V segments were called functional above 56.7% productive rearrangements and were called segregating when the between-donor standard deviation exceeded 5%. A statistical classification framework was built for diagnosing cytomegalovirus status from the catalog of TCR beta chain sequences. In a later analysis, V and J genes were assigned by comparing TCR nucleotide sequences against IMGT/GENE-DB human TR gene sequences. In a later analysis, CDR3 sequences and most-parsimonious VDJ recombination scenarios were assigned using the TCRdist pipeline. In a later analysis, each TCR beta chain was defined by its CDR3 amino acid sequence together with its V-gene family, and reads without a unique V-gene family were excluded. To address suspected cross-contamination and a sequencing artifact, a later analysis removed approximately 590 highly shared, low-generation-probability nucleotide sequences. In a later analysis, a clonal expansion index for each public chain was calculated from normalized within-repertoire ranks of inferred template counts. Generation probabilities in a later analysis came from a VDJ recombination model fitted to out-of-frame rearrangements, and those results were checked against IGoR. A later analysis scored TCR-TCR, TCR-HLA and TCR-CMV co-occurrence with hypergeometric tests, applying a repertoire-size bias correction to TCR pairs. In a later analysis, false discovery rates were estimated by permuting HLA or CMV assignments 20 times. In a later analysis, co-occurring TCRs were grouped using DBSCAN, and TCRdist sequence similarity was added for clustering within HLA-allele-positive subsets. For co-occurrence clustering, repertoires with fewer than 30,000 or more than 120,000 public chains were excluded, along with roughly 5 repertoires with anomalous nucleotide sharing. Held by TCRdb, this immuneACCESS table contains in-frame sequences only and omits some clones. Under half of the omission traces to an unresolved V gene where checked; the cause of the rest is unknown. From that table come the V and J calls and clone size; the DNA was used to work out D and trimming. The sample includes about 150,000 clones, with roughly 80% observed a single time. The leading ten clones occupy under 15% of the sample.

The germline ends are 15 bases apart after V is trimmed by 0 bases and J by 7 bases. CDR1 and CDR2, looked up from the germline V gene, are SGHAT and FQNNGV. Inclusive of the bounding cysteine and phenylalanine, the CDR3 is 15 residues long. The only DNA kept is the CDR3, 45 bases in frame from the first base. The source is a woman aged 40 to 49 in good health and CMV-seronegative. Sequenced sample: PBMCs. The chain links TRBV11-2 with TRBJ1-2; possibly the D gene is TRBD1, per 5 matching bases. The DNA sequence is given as TGTGCCAGCAGCTTAGACGGGGGATATTTAAGTGGCTACACCTTC. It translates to CASSLDGGYLSGYTF.